The 13 T cell receptor beta chains in this list originate from one sample, sequenced in a study of beta chain features in type 1 diabetes. Regarding the study as a whole: When Type 1 diabetes patients were examined, their TCRB CDR3s proved moderately but significantly shorter in all four CD4+ subsets.

All of the isolated RNA was reverse transcribed, so expressed TCRB transcripts were sequenced. Profiled with immunoSEQ multiplex PCR; TCRdb holds only in-frame clones, not every one. Of 600,000 or so clones listed, around 11% are singletons. These receptors have no identified antigens. Sequences were obtained from naive CD4+ T cells from blood. These receptors came from a man aged 30-40 years with type 1 diabetes.

This clone was seen more than once but under ten times. The same CDR3 can be traced to other DNA sequences in this sample. The rearrangement links TRBV30 to TRBJ1-5; D is unresolved. V gave up 2 bases and J gave up 6 bases, with 8 bases separating them. There are 12 residues in the CDR3. From germline, CDR1 is GTSNPN and CDR2 SVGIG (reference sequence). As DNA, the CDR3 is TGTGCCTGGAGTCTCCCTGGTCAGCCCCAGCATTTT. The encoded protein is CAWSLPGQPQHF.

The rearrangement joins TRBV5-4 to TRBJ2-3; 11 bases fit TRBD2. CDR1 and CDR2 from the germline V gene are SGHNT and YYREEE (reference sequence). The ends lost 0 bases at V and 1 base at J; junction bases unmatched: 4. The CDR3 totals 17 residues. In nucleotides, the CDR3 is TGTGCCAGCAGCTTGGTTAGCGGGGGGGCCGGCACAGATACGCAGTATTTT. Protein product: CASSLVSGGAGTDTQYF. Variable domain in full (rest from reference TRBV5-4 and TRBJ2-3): ETGVTQSPTHLIKTRGQQVTLRCSSQSGHNTVSWYQQALGQGPQFIFQYYREEENGRGNFPPRFSGLQFPNYSSELNVNALELDDSALYLCASSLVSGGAGTDTQYFGPGTRLTVL.

This clone was seen a few times. This rearrangement joins TRBV5-6 to TRBJ1-1; D not certain. Germline V lookup: CDR1 SGHDT, CDR2 YYEEEE. CDR3 length: 12 residues. The V gene lost 2 bases and the J gene lost 6 bases, with 8 bases spanning the gap. The chain's CDR3 is CASSLSRAEAFF. Here the CDR3 DNA reads TGTGCCAGCAGCTTATCGAGAGCTGAAGCTTTCTTT.

This clone has just a few counts. The chain employs TRBV5-4 and TRBJ2-3, with TRBD2 matching 9 bases. Trimming removed 1 base from V and 3 bases from J; junction bases left unmatched: 3. Germline V gene sequence: CDR1 SGHNT, CDR2 YYREEE (reference sequence). CDR3 size: 15 residues. The CDR3 spells CASSLSLAGTDTQYF. In DNA form, the CDR3 reads TGTGCCAGCAGCTTGTCCCTAGCGGGGACAGATACGCAGTATTTT.

There are a few counts of this clone. The chain employs TRBV7-2 and TRBJ1-2, with D possibly being TRBD1 (6 bases). The CDR3 spans 16 residues. Deletions cut 5 bases from V and 8 bases from J, with 24 bases between. CDR1 and CDR2 (germline): SGHTA, FQGNSA. This chain's CDR3 is CASSAQGGGATWGYTF. Written as DNA, the CDR3 is TGTGCCAGCAGCGCCCAGGGTGGGGGCGCTACTTGGGGCTACACCTTC.

V and J are TRBV7-8 and TRBJ2-1; D is uncertain. The germline CDR1 and CDR2 sequences are SGHVS and FQNEAQ. Between the trimmed V and J ends, which lost 5 bases and 0 bases, there was a span of 11 bases. This CDR3 has 15 residues. This CDR3 reads CASSRTVSSYNEQFF. CDR3 coding DNA: TGTGCCAGCAGCCGGACGGTGAGCTCCTACAATGAGCAGTTCTTC. Variable domain in full (rest from reference TRBV7-8 and TRBJ2-1): GAGVSQSPRYKVAKRGQDVALRCDPISGHVSLFWYQQALGQGPEFLTYFQNEAQLDKSGLPSDRFFAERPEGSVSTLKIQRTQQEDSAVYLCASSRTVSSYNEQFFGPGTRLTVL.

The CDR3 nucleotides read TGTGCCAGCAGCGCCGGATTAGGGGGGGCAACTAATGAAAAACTGTTTTTT. Residues: CASSAGLGGATNEKLFF. The chain links TRBV5-4 to TRBJ1-4; tentatively, D is TRBD1 (6 bases). Germline values: CDR1 SGHNT, CDR2 YYREEE (reference sequence). The CDR3 length is 17 residues. Trimming pared 4 bases from V and 0 bases from J, leaving 16 bases between.

In its sample, this clone was seen a few times. The gene calls are TRBV25-1 and TRBJ1-2, with D possibly being TRBD1 (6 bases). The CDR3 is made up of 14 amino acids. V lost 6 bases to trimming and J lost 8 bases, with 19 bases between them. Germline V gene data show CDR1 as MGHDK and CDR2 as SYGVNS. The DNA of the CDR3 is TGTGCCAGCAGCGTGGACAGTCCGGTGGGAGGCTACACCTTC. This translates into CASSVDSPVGGYTF.

The rearrangement uses TRBV28 and TRBJ1-5; tentatively, D is TRBD1 (6 bases). This CDR3 is built from 12 residues. CDR1 is MDHEN, CDR2 SYDVKM, per germline. The CDR3 region is CAGASLRQPQHF. CDR3 coding DNA: TGTGCGGGGGCCTCTCTCCGACAGCCCCAGCATTTT.

The chain employs TRBV30 and TRBJ2-1; the D gene is possibly TRBD1 (6 bases). This CDR3 contains 13 residues. With 7 bases removed from V and 2 bases from J, the gap between germline ends came to 12 bases. Germline CDR1 reads GTSNPN; CDR2 reads SVGIG (reference sequence). CDR3 in DNA: TGTGCCTTTAACAGGGATCCCTACAATGAGCAGTTCTTC. Protein product: CAFNRDPYNEQFF.

This clone was detected only a few times. The genes are TRBV9 and TRBJ2-3, with 8 bases aligning to TRBD1. The V and J ends lost 4 bases and 2 bases, in that order; junction bases with no gene match: 6. Per germline, CDR1 SGDLS and CDR2 YYNGEE. The CDR3 contains 15 residues. CDR3 in DNA: TGTGCCAGCAGCCAGACAGGGGTCTACACAGATACGCAGTATTTT. Protein product: CASSQTGVYTDTQYF.

This clone came up a few times. In DNA, the CDR3 is TGTGCCAGCAGCTTGGGTACCAGAGGTACTGAAGCTTTCTTT. Translating it yields CASSLGTRGTEAFF. The rearrangement joins TRBV5-4 to TRBJ1-1; D is unresolved. With 0 bases removed from V and 5 bases from J, the gap between germline ends came to 11 bases. Germline V gene data show CDR1 as SGHNT and CDR2 as YYREEE (reference sequence). This CDR3 region has 14 residues.

In its sample, this clone was seen a few times. The chain carries TRBV5-6 and TRBJ2-5; TRBD2 might be the D (5 bases). Germline CDR1 SGHDT, CDR2 YYEEEE. The length of the CDR3 is 15 residues. V lost 1 base and J 2 bases, leaving 12 bases between the germline ends. The CDR3 is CASSLWRAIQETQYF. The CDR3 DNA follows: TGTGCCAGCAGCTTGTGGCGGGCGATACAAGAGACCCAGTACTTC.